In its sample, the clone carrying this T cell receptor (beta chain) was seen a few times. What it binds is unknown. This record belongs to a study of response to subunit inactivated influenza vaccine. Findings of the study overall: Few new T cells, the authors suggested, are recruited by each seasonal influenza vaccination.

A single record per CDR3 protein comes from TCRdb applying MiXCR to the RT-PCR reads. The sample gives hundreds of thousands of distinct CDR3 sequences, 18% of which show up once; approximately 10% is in the top ten. The source of this sequence is a man over 45 who received an inactivated influenza vaccine. This sample comprised PBMCs from blood, obtained roughly 5 days after vaccination.

The CDR3, as DNA: TGTGCCAGCAGACTTGAGCAGGGACAGGGGAAAGATACGCAGTATTTT. Translating gives CASRLEQGQGKDTQYF. J is TRBJ2-3 and V is TRBV6-2 or TRBV6-3; 10 bases agree with TRBD1. J gave up 5 bases and V 6 bases, and 11 bases lay outside the gene matches. Germline CDR1 and CDR2: MNHEY and SVGEGT. The CDR3 is made up of 16 amino acids.